The 21 T cell receptor beta chains given below trace back to one sample, sequenced in a study of blood T cell repertoires in COVID-19. Clones were read by immunoSEQ multiplex PCR, and TCRdb kept only the in-frame ones, dropping some. The sample yields 170,000 or so clones, about four fifths seen once. Sequencing was carried out using peripheral blood. The receptors originated from a man aged 18 to 30 with active or convalescent COVID-19.

The chain combines TRBV28 with TRBJ1-1; D is possibly TRBD1 (5 bases). The CDR3 is made up of 12 amino acids. Trimming removed 9 bases from V and 1 base from J, with 9 bases in between. Germline V CDR1 and CDR2: MDHEN, SYDVKM. The DNA for the CDR3 is TGTGCCAGTGGGACTGGGAACACTGAAGCTTTCTTT. It translates to CASGTGNTEAFF.

This chain uses TRBV7-9 with TRBJ2-1, with D possibly matching TRBD2 (6 bases). CDR1 and CDR2 from the germline V gene are SEHNR and FQNEAQ (reference sequence). The CDR3 length is 14 residues. With 3 bases removed from V and 6 bases from J, the gap between germline ends came to 12 bases. The CDR3, as DNA: TGTGCCAGCAGCTTCGGCGCTAGCGCCAATGAGCAGTTCTTC. Its protein is CASSFGASANEQFF.

The V gene is TRBV11-2, the J gene TRBJ2-5, with D tentatively TRBD1 (5 bases). The V gene lost 5 bases and the J gene lost 2 bases, with 15 bases spanning the gap. The CDR3 runs 15 residues. Per germline, CDR1 SGHAT and CDR2 FQNNGV. The CDR3 protein is CASSPSPGIQETQYF. CDR3 sequence (DNA): TGTGCCAGCAGCCCTAGTCCAGGGATTCAAGAGACCCAGTACTTC.

This clone was picked up one time. This sequence joins TRBV7-3 and TRBJ2-3; 7 bases map to TRBD2. The V gene end was trimmed by 5 bases and the J gene end by 2 bases; junction bases not matched to a gene: 4. Germline V gives CDR1 SGHTA, CDR2 FQGTGA. The CDR3 has 14 residues. The CDR3 DNA reads TGTGCCAGCAGCCTACTAGCGTTCACAGATACGCAGTATTTT. It specifies CASSLLAFTDTQYF. Using reference TRBV7-3 and TRBJ2-3 for the parts outside the CDR3, the full variable domain is GAGVSQTPSNKVTEKGKYVELRCDPISGHTALYWYRQSLGQGPEFLIYFQGTGAADDSGLPNDRFFAVRPEGSVSTLKIQRTERGDSAVYLCASSLLAFTDTQYFGPGTRLTVL.

This clone has only a few counts. This chain joins TRBV30 and TRBJ1-6; D might be TRBD1 (6 bases). The CDR3 totals 13 residues. The germline V gene encodes CDR1 GTSNPN and CDR2 SVGIG (reference sequence). Trimming took 8 bases from V and 10 from J, leaving 18 bases between them. The CDR3: CALEGRGGSPLHF. CDR3 DNA: TGTGCCCTGGAAGGCAGGGGAGGGTCACCCCTCCACTTT.

The gene calls are TRBV18 and TRBJ1-4; D remains unclear. V lost 3 bases to trimming and J lost 8 bases, with 7 bases between them. Per the germline V gene, CDR1 is KGHSH and CDR2 is LQKENI. There are 12 residues in the CDR3. The CDR3 loop reads CASSPESEKLFF. The CDR3 DNA is TGTGCCAGCTCACCTGAGTCCGAAAAACTGTTTTTT.

The rearrangement uses TRBV19 and TRBJ2-1; D is possibly TRBD2 (6 bases). CDR3 length equals 16 residues. CDR1 LNHDA and CDR2 SQIVND come from the germline V gene (reference sequence). Trimming took 3 bases from V and 5 from J, leaving 17 bases between them. The CDR3 reads CASSIVRSGFNNEQFF. The CDR3 DNA is TGTGCCAGTAGTATCGTTCGAAGCGGGTTCAACAATGAGCAGTTCTTC. The variable domain in full, with the rest retrieved from reference TRBV19 and TRBJ2-1, is DGGITQSPKYLFRKEGQNVTLSCEQNLNHDAMYWYRQDPGQGLRLIYYSQIVNDFQKGDIAEGYSVSREKKESFPLTVTSAQKNPTAFYLCASSIVRSGFNNEQFFGPGTRLTVL.

The chain carries TRBV7-3 and TRBJ2-1; TRBD2 matches at 9 bases. J gave up 10 bases and V 5 bases, and 9 bases lay outside the gene matches. The CDR3 has 14 amino acids. Germline V CDR1 and CDR2: SGHTA, FQGTGA. CDR3 DNA: TGTGCCAGCAGCATCGGGACTAGCCGATCGGAGCAGTTCTTC. Amino acid sequence: CASSIGTSRSEQFF.

The V and J genes are TRBV10-3 and TRBJ2-7; 8 positions agree with TRBD2. The CDR3 totals 18 residues. Germline loops: CDR1 ENHRY, CDR2 SYGVKD. J gave up 0 bases and V 0 bases, and 10 bases lay outside the gene matches. CDR3 nucleotide sequence: TGTGCCATCAGTGAGTCGGGAGTGGAACTAGCGGTCTCCTACGAGCAGTACTTC. This sequence encodes CAISESGVELAVSYEQYF.

V gene TRBV12-5 combines with J gene TRBJ2-3; D gene ambiguous. This CDR3 comprises 11 residues. The V gene's germline CDR1 is LGHNT and CDR2 FRNRAP. V was trimmed by 5 bases and J by 5 bases, leaving 5 bases between them. Here the CDR3 reads CASGRIDTQYF. CDR3 sequence (DNA): TGTGCTAGTGGTCGTATAGATACGCAGTATTTT.

The CDR3 coding sequence is TGTGCCAGCTCACCAAGGGGGTACCAAGAGACCCAGTACTTC. It specifies CASSPRGYQETQYF. V gene TRBV18 combines with J gene TRBJ2-5, with D perhaps TRBD1 (6 bases). Germline-derived CDR1 and CDR2 are KGHSH and LQKENI. This CDR3 is built from 14 residues. Trimming removed 2 bases from V and 0 bases from J, with 7 bases in between.

Only one count was recorded for this clone. The chain carries TRBV5-4 and TRBJ2-7; D is possibly TRBD1 (5 bases). The CDR3 runs 14 residues. Trimming removed 0 bases at V and 3 bases at J, with 10 bases between. CDR1 is SGHNT and CDR2 is YYREEE in the germline V gene (reference sequence). The CDR3, as DNA: TGTGCCAGCAGCTTGGCCCAGGGTAACTACGAGCAGTACTTC. Protein sequence: CASSLAQGNYEQYF.

V is TRBV28 and J is TRBJ2-1; TRBD2 might be the D (7 bases). Germline CDR1 MDHEN, CDR2 SYDVKM. Trimming shortened V by 11 bases and J by 2 bases, and 22 bases separated the two germline ends. The CDR3 is made up of 16 amino acids. CDR3 sequence reads: CAACLGGLVAYNEQFF. The CDR3 DNA is TGTGCCGCCTGTTTGGGGGGGCTAGTTGCCTACAATGAGCAGTTCTTC. Variable domain in full (rest from reference TRBV28 and TRBJ2-1): DVKVTQSSRYLVKRTGEKVFLECVQDMDHENMFWYRQDPGLGLRLIYFSYDVKMKEKGDIPEGYSVSREKKERFSLILESASTNQTSMYLCAACLGGLVAYNEQFFGPGTRLTVL.

The chain has TRBV5-1 and TRBJ2-1; 8 bases map to TRBD1. There are 17 residues in the CDR3. Unmatched junction bases numbered 9, after V lost 4 bases and J lost 0 bases. Per germline, CDR1 SGHRS and CDR2 YFSETQ. CDR3 sequence reads: CASSPGQGTGSYNEQFF. The CDR3 bases are TGCGCCAGCAGCCCAGGACAGGGCACAGGCTCCTACAATGAGCAGTTCTTC. The full variable domain, its missing parts supplied by reference TRBV5-1 and TRBJ2-1, is KAGVTQTPRYLIKTRGQQVTLSCSPISGHRSVSWYQQTPGQGLQFLFEYFSETQRNKGNFPGRFSGRQFSNSRSEMNVSTLELGDSALYLCASSPGQGTGSYNEQFFGPGTRLTVL.

The chain uses TRBV5-4 and TRBJ1-6; TRBD1 matches at 8 bases. The germline V gene has CDR1 SGHNT and CDR2 YYREEE (reference sequence). Losses at the gene ends were 2 bases for V and 7 bases for J; bases not matched to a gene: 5. The CDR3 loop spans 15 amino acids. The chain's CDR3 is CASSFGQGPNSPLHF. The CDR3, as DNA: TGTGCCAGCAGCTTTGGACAGGGCCCGAATTCACCCCTCCACTTT.

This clone was detected a few times. The chain joins TRBV16 to TRBJ2-2; D not certain. The CDR3 covers 14 residues. Germline-derived CDR1 and CDR2 are KGHSY and FQNENV. V lost 0 bases, J lost 4 bases, and 6 bases lay in between. The CDR3: CASSQSSPTGELFF. The CDR3 nucleotides read TGTGCCAGCAGCCAATCGAGCCCCACCGGGGAGCTGTTTTTT.

The chain joins TRBV5-1 to TRBJ2-5, with 8 bases matching TRBD1. V gave up 7 bases and J gave up 5 bases; unmatched junction bases: 10. The length of the CDR3 is 14 residues. Germline values: CDR1 SGHRS, CDR2 YFSETQ. CDR3 protein: CASWGRGLSETQYF. The CDR3 nucleotides are TGCGCCAGCTGGGGCAGGGGGCTCTCGGAGACCCAGTACTTC.

This clone showed up just once. This chain links TRBV2 with TRBJ2-1, with TRBD2 matching over 9 bases. V shed 2 bases, J shed 16 bases, and the junction held 15 bases outside the gene matches. CDR3 size: 15 residues. Looked up from germline, CDR1 is SNHLY and CDR2 is FYNNEI. In nucleotides, the CDR3 is TGTGCCAGCAGTGAATACGGACTAGCGTCGGTAAGGGCTTTCTTC. Translation: CASSEYGLASVRAFF.

The rearrangement links TRBV6-5 to TRBJ2-6; tentative D call: TRBD1 (5 bases). The CDR3 is 15 residues long. The V end lost 8 bases, the J end lost 0 bases, and 11 bases lay between the germline ends. CDR1 and CDR2 (germline): MNHEY, SVGAGI. The CDR3 protein is CASGTGSSGANVLTF. The CDR3 DNA reads as TGTGCCAGCGGAACAGGATCCTCTGGGGCCAACGTCCTGACTTTC.

V and J are TRBV5-4 and TRBJ1-2, with D maybe TRBD1 (5 bases). V dropped 4 bases and J dropped 5 bases, with 6 bases sitting between them. The length of the CDR3 is 11 residues. The V gene's germline CDR1 is SGHNT and CDR2 YYREEE (reference sequence). In DNA form, the CDR3 reads TGTGCCAGCAGCCCAGGGTATGGCTACACCTTC. It specifies CASSPGYGYTF.

V and J are TRBV12-3 or TRBV12-4 and TRBJ2-1, with D possibly being TRBD2 (6 bases). CDR3 length equals 13 residues. V lost 6 bases, J lost 7 bases, and 13 bases lay in between. Written as DNA, the CDR3 is TGTGCCAGCAGCCAGTATGGAGGGAATGAGCAGTTCTTC. It translates to CASSQYGGNEQFF.